Listed below are T cell receptor beta chains from one sample, sequenced in a study of blood T cells in healthy people across ages. TCRdb processed the 5' RACE reads anew with MiXCR; each CDR3 protein has one entry. There are around 750,000 distinct CDR3 sequences in the sample; 40% to 65% occur only once, and about 42% lies in the top ten. The sequenced sample was blood. Source of these receptors: an elderly man in good health. The CDR3 runs from the conserved cysteine through the conserved F or W. The D gene is left open where the match is weak. Some rows have no size entry. The others give once, few or many, or a class for an expanded clone.

CDR3 protein,CDR3 DNA,J gene,D gene,V gene,clone size
CASSQGGRNNEQFF,TGTGCCAGCAGCCAAGGGGGCCGAAACAATGAGCAGTTCTTC,TRBJ2-1,.,TRBV3-1,.
CASSDQTRGDAYF,TGTGCCAGCAGTGACCAGACGAGGGGAGACGCGTATTTT,TRBJ2-3,.,TRBV6-2/TRBV6-3,.
CPSSRRGGLAGALSSYNEQFF,TGTCCCAGCAGCCGCCGCGGGGGACTAGCGGGAGCGCTAAGCTCCTACAATGAGCAGTTCTTC,TRBJ2-1,TRBD2,TRBV7-3,.
CASSRAGVGTDTQYF,TGTGCTAGCAGCCGAGCGGGAGTTGGCACAGATACGCAGTATTTT,TRBJ2-3,TRBD2,TRBV7-7,few
CASSQGPAEIYGYTF,TGTGCCAGCAGCCAAGGCCCGGCAGAGATCTATGGCTACACCTTC,TRBJ1-2,.,TRBV4-2,few
CSARIVASGRGETQYF,TGCAGTGCTAGGATTGTGGCTAGCGGGAGAGGAGAGACCCAGTACTTC,TRBJ2-5,TRBD2,TRBV20-1,few
CASSPVGYWGEQYF,TGTGCCAGCAGCCCCGTGGGGTATTGGGGCGAGCAGTACTTC,TRBJ2-7,.,TRBV12-3/TRBV12-4,few
CASSQDYAGTSGRNKNIQYF,TGTGCCAGCAGCCAAGATTACGCAGGGACTAGCGGGAGGAATAAAAACATTCAGTACTTC,TRBJ2-4,TRBD2,TRBV14,once
CSVGTSGGSYEQYF,TGCAGCGTGGGAACTAGCGGGGGATCCTACGAGCAGTACTTC,TRBJ2-7,TRBD2,TRBV29-1,few
CASNPSHSSYEQYF,TGTGCCAGCAACCCTAGTCACAGTTCCTACGAGCAGTACTTC,TRBJ2-7,.,TRBV9,.
CASRPGRYNEQFF,TGTGCCAGCAGACCCGGCAGGTACAATGAGCAGTTCTTC,TRBJ2-1,.,TRBV12-3/TRBV12-4,.
CSARVGQTNSPLHF,TGCAGTGCTAGAGTGGGACAGACAAATTCACCCCTCCACTTT,TRBJ1-6,TRBD1,TRBV20-1,.
CASSFLATDYGYTF,TGTGCCAGCAGCTTCTTGGCAACCGACTATGGCTACACCTTC,TRBJ1-2,.,TRBV3-1,.
CSARDPSKFEQFF,TGCAGTGCTAGAGATCCTAGTAAGTTTGAGCAGTTCTTC,TRBJ2-1,.,TRBV20-1,once
CASSPLGGGRDTQYF,TGTGCCAGCAGTCCTCTCGGGGGGGGAAGAGATACGCAGTATTTT,TRBJ2-3,TRBD2,TRBV27,few
CSGQGGLSSYNEQFF,TGCAGCGGCCAGGGAGGGTTGAGCTCCTACAATGAGCAGTTCTTC,TRBJ2-1,TRBD2,TRBV29-1,few
CASSVSGGSGFADTQYF,TGTGCCAGCAGCGTAAGCGGCGGGAGCGGTTTCGCAGATACGCAGTATTTT,TRBJ2-3,TRBD2,TRBV9,.
CASSFLAGGDNEQFF,TGTGCCAGCAGCTTCCTAGCGGGAGGCGACAATGAGCAGTTCTTC,TRBJ2-1,TRBD2,TRBV5-4,.
CASALSRGLAGQETQYF,TGTGCCAGCGCCCTTAGCCGGGGACTAGCGGGACAAGAGACCCAGTACTTC,TRBJ2-5,TRBD2,TRBV28,once
CATSGAFERGGRGVAPEAFF,TGTGCCACCTCAGGGGCCTTCGAAAGGGGTGGTAGGGGGGTTGCCCCTGAAGCTTTCTTT,TRBJ1-1,.,TRBV7-2,once
CASSYPAGSQAFF,TGTGCCAGCAGTTACCCCGCAGGGTCCCAAGCTTTCTTT,TRBJ1-1,.,TRBV6-5,.
CASSLISGRAGNEQFF,TGTGCCAGCAGTTTAATTAGCGGGAGGGCGGGGAATGAGCAGTTCTTC,TRBJ2-1,TRBD2,TRBV27,.